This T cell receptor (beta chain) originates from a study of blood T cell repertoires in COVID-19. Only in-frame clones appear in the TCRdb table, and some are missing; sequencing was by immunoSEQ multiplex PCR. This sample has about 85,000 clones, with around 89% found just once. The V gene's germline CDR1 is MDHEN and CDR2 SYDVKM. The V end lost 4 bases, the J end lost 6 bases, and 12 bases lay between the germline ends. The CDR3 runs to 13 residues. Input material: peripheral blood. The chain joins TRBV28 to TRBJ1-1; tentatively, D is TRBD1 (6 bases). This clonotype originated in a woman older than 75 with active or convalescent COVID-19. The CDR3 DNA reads TGTGCCAGCAGTTCCTACTCAGGGGCTGAAGCTTTCTTT. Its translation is CASSSYSGAEAFF.